This T cell receptor beta chain was captured in a study of T-cell reconstitution after alpha-beta-depleted transplantation in children. Using unique molecular identifiers, the investigators prepared the TCRbeta library. Using its own MiXCR run on the PCR reads, TCRdb lists one record per CDR3 protein. The sample shows 440,000 or so distinct CDR3 sequences, around 9.9% of them seen only once. The germline V gene encodes CDR1 SGHDT and CDR2 YYEEEE. The V end was cut by 3 bases, the J end by 2 bases, with 15 bases between. CDR3 length equals 15 residues. This clonotype came up a few times. This TCR was recovered from a human donor who donated a stem cell graft to a child with acute myeloid leukemia. Source: PBMCs from the stem cell graft donor, taken from the stem cell graft. The V gene is TRBV5-6, the J gene TRBJ2-7; the D gene is possibly TRBD2 (5 bases). CDR3 sequence (DNA): TGTGCCAGCAGCTCCTCTCCTACGGGAACCTACGAGCAGTACGTC. This encodes CASSSSPTGTYEQYV.